Presented here are 4 T cell receptor beta chains from one specimen sequenced in a study of T cell changes during pregnancy in multiple sclerosis. The data were produced by immunoSEQ multiplex PCR, yet TCRdb's version contains in-frame clones alone and is incomplete. Seen here are 100,000 or so clones, about 89% observed once, and the top ten hold about 3.2%. The specimen was peripheral blood, collected after pregnancy. The receptors originated from a female donor with multiple sclerosis, enrolled in a pregnancy study.

In nucleotides, the CDR3 is TGTGCCAGCAGTCCGTCAACAGGGGGCTTCACCTACGAGCAGTACTTC. The encoded protein is CASSPSTGGFTYEQYF. The chain uses TRBV27 and TRBJ2-7; TRBD1 matches 9 bases. CDR1 is MNHEY, CDR2 SMNVEV, per germline (reference sequence). The trim removed 5 bases at V and 2 bases at J, leaving 10 bases unmatched. This CDR3 comprises 16 residues.

The gene calls are TRBV5-6 and TRBJ1-5; unclear D gene. Germline V gene sequence: CDR1 SGHDT, CDR2 YYEEEE. The CDR3 totals 13 residues. Trimming shortened V by 4 bases and J by 4 bases, and 9 bases separated the two germline ends. CDR3 coding DNA: TGTGCCAGCAGCCTTAGAGGTAATCAGCCCCAGCATTTT. It specifies CASSLRGNQPQHF.

The J gene is TRBJ1-1, the V gene TRBV25-1, with unresolved D. Trimming took 7 bases from V and 0 from J, leaving 3 bases between them. The CDR3 consists of 11 residues. From germline, CDR1 is MGHDK and CDR2 SYGVNS. CDR3 DNA: TGTGCCAGCATAATGAACACTGAAGCTTTCTTT. Translated: CASIMNTEAFF. Based on the CDR3 plus reference TRBV25-1 and TRBJ1-1, the full variable domain is EADIYQTPRYLVIGTGKKITLECSQTMGHDKMYWYQQDPGMELHLIHYSYGVNSTEKGDLSSESTVSRIRTEHFPLTLESARPSHTSQYLCASIMNTEAFFGQGTRLTVV.

This rearrangement joins TRBV11-2 to TRBJ2-3, with D unresolved. Trimming pared 3 bases from V and 1 base from J, leaving 8 bases between. Germline V gene sequence: CDR1 SGHAT, CDR2 FQNNGV. The CDR3 sequence is 14 residues long. The CDR3 here is CASSFDRGTDTQYF. The CDR3 DNA reads as TGTGCCAGCAGCTTCGACCGGGGCACAGATACGCAGTATTTT.